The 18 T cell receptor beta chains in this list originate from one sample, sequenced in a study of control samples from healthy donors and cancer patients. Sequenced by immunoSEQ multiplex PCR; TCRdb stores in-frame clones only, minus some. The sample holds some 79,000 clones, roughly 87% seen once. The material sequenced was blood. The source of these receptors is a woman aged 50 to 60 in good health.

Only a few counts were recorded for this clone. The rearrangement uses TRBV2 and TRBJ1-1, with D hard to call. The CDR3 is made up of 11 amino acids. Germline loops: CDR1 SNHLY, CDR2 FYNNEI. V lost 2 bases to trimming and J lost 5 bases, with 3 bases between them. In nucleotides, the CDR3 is TGTGCCAGCAGTGAATCTACTGAAGCTTTCTTT. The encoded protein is CASSESTEAFF.

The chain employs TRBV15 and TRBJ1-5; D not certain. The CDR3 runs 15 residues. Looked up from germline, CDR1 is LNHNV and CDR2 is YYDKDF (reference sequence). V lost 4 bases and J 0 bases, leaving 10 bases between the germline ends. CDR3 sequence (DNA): TGTGCCACCAGCAAGGACGGCCTTAGCAATCAGCCCCAGCATTTT. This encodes CATSKDGLSNQPQHF.

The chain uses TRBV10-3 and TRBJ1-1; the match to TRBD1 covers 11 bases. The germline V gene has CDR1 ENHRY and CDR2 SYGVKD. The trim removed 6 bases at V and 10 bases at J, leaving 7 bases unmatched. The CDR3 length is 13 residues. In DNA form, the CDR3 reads TGTGCCATCAGCGGGACAGGGGGGGAGGGAGCTTTCTTT. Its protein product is CAISGTGGEGAFF.

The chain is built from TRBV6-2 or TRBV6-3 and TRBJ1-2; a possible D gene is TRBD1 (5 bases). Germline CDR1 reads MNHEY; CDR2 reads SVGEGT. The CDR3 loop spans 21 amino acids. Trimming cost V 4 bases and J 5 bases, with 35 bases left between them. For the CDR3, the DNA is TGTGCCAGCAGTTGGTTCGTGACTGGGAGGGCCCTCAGGGCCCGGGGGTATGGCTACACCTTC. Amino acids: CASSWFVTGRALRARGYGYTF.

CDR3 sequence: CASSLGGQGELFF. The CDR3 DNA sequence: TGCGCCAGCAGCTTGGGAGGTCAGGGGGAGCTGTTTTTT. The chain carries TRBV5-1 and TRBJ2-2; D remains unclear. The V gene's germline CDR1 is SGHRS and CDR2 YFSETQ. This CDR3 is 13 amino acids long. V lost 0 bases, J lost 8 bases, and 8 bases lay in between.

CDR3 protein: CATSRNRGGGYTF. In DNA form, the CDR3 reads TGTGCCACCAGCAGAAACAGGGGGGGTGGCTACACCTTC. The chain links TRBV15 to TRBJ1-2; TRBD1 matches 8 bases. Trimming removed 2 bases from V and 7 bases from J; junction bases left unmatched: 3. The CDR3 spans 13 residues. Per germline, CDR1 LNHNV and CDR2 YYDKDF (reference sequence).

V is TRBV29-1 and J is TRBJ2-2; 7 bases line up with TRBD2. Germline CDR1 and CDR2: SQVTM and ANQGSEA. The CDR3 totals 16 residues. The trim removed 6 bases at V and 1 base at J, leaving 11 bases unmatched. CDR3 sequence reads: CSVLLIAGRNTGELFF. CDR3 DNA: TGCAGCGTCCTTCTTATAGCGGGCCGGAACACCGGGGAGCTGTTTTTT.

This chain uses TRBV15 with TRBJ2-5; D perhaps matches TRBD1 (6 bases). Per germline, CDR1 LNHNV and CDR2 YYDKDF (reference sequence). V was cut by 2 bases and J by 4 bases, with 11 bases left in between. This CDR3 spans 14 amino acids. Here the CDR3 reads CATSRNTGPETQYF. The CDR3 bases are TGTGCCACCAGCAGAAATACAGGGCCAGAGACCCAGTACTTC. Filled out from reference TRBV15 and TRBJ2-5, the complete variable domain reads DAMVIQNPRYQVTQFGKPVTLSCSQTLNHNVMYWYQQKSSQAPKLLFHYYDKDFNNEADTPDNFQSRRPNTSFCFLDIRSPGLGDTAMYLCATSRNTGPETQYFGPGTRLLVL.

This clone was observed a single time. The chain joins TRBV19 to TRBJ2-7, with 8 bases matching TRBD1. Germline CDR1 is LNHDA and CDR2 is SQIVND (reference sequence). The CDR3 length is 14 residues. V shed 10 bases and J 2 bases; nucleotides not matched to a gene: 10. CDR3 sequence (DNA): TGTGCCACTAAACAGGGGGACCTTGCCTACGAGCAGTACTTC. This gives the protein CATKQGDLAYEQYF.

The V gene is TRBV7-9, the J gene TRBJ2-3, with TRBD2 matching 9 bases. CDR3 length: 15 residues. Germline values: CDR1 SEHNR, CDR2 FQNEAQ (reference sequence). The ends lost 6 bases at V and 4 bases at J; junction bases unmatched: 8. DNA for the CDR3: TGTGCCAGCAGTCTTAGCGGGAGCGTAGCAGATACGCAGTATTTT. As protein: CASSLSGSVADTQYF.

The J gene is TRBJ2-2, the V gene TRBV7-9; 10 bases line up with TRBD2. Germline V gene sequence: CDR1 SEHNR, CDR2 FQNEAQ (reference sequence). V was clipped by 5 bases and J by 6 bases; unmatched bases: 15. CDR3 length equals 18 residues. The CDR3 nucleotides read TGTGCCAGCAGCAGCGGCCTAGCGGGAGAGGCTCGGGCCGGGGAGCTGTTTTTT. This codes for CASSSGLAGEARAGELFF.

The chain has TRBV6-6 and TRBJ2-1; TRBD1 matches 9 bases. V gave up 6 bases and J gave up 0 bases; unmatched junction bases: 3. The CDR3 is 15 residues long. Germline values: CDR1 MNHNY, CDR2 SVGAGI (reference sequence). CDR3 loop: CASRRQGDSYNEQFF. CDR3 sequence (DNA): TGTGCCAGCAGGCGACAGGGGGACTCCTACAATGAGCAGTTCTTC.

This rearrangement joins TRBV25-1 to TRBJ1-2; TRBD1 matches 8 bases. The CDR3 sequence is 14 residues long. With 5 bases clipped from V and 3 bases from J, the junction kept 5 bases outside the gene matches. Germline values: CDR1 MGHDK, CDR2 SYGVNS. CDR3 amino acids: CASSRTGGDYGYTF. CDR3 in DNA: TGTGCCAGCAGTAGAACAGGGGGAGACTATGGCTACACCTTC.

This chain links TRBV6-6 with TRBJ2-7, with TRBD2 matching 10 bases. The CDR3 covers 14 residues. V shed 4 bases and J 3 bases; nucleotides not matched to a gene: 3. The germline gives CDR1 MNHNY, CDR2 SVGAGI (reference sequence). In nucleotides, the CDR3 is TGTGCCAGCAGTTCGACTAGCGGGCTCTACGAGCAGTACTTC. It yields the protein CASSSTSGLYEQYF.

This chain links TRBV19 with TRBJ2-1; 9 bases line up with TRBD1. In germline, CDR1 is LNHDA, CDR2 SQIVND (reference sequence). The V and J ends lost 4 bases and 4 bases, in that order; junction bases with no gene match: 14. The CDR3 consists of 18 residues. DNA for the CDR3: TGTGCCAGTAGTAACGACGGACAGGGGCGCCCCCCGTACAATGAGCAGTTCTTC. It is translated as CASSNDGQGRPPYNEQFF.

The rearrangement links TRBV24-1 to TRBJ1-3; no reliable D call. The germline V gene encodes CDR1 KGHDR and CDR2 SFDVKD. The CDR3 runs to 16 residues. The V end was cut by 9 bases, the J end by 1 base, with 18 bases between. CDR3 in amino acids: CATGRPSPPSGNTIYF. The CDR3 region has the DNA TGTGCCACCGGCCGGCCCTCTCCCCCATCTGGAAACACCATATATTTT.

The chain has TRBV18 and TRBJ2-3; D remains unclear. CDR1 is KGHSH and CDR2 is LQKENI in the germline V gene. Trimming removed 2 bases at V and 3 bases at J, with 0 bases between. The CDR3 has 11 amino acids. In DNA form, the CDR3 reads TGTGCCAGCTCACCAACAGATACGCAGTATTTT. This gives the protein CASSPTDTQYF.

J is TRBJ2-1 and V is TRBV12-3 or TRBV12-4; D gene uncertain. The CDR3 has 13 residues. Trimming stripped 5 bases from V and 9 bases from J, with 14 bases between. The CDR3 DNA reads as TGTGCCAGCAGTAAGGGAACTACGGCTGAGCAGTTCTTC. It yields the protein CASSKGTTAEQFF.